The 8 T cell receptor beta chains below were found in one sample sequenced in a study of shared clonotypes between healthy human individuals. Generated by immunoSEQ multiplex PCR, the TCRdb table keeps only in-frame clones and is missing some. The data hold over 2 million clones, with over 85% observed a single time. Naive CD8 cells comprised CD45RO-negative, CCR7-positively selected cells, excluding terminally differentiated effector memory CD45RA+ cells. The sample taken for sequencing was naive CD8+ T cells sorted from blood. Receptors were obtained from a man aged 18 to 29 in good health.

DNA of the CDR3: TGTGCCAGCAGCGGAGATGGGTTGAAACCAGAGGAGACCCAGTACTTC. Translated, it gives CASSGDGLKPEETQYF. This chain uses TRBV9 with TRBJ2-5; D not certain. Germline loops: CDR1 SGDLS, CDR2 YYNGEE. Trimming shortened V by 3 bases and J by 5 bases, and 20 bases separated the two germline ends. There are 16 residues in the CDR3.

CDR3 nucleotides: TGCGCCAGCAGAAAAGCGGAGTCCTACAATGAGCAGTTCTTC. Translated: CASRKAESYNEQFF. The chain links TRBV5-1 to TRBJ2-1; tentative D call: TRBD2 (5 bases). CDR1 and CDR2 from the germline V gene are SGHRS and YFSETQ. Trimming took 5 bases from V and 1 from J, leaving 10 bases between them. CDR3 length equals 14 residues. Full variable domain (missing parts from reference TRBV5-1 and TRBJ2-1): KAGVTQTPRYLIKTRGQQVTLSCSPISGHRSVSWYQQTPGQGLQFLFEYFSETQRNKGNFPGRFSGRQFSNSRSEMNVSTLELGDSALYLCASRKAESYNEQFFGPGTRLTVL.

This chain joins TRBV5-1 and TRBJ2-5; D remains unclear. Germline V CDR1 and CDR2: SGHRS, YFSETQ. The CDR3 consists of 14 residues. Trimming cost V 6 bases and J 4 bases, with 16 bases left between them. CDR3 sequence: CASTPVVVGETQYF. The CDR3 coding sequence is TGCGCCAGCACCCCTGTCGTTGTTGGAGAGACCCAGTACTTC.

In regard to this clone: At the DNA level, this CDR3 is encoded by other sequences in the same sample as well. The chain carries TRBV27 and TRBJ2-7; D remains unclear. This CDR3 is 13 amino acids long. The germline V and J ends were trimmed by 2 bases and 3 bases, with 8 bases remaining between them. Germline loops: CDR1 MNHEY, CDR2 SMNVEV (reference sequence). The CDR3 here is CASSLEDGYEQYF. In DNA form, the CDR3 reads TGTGCCAGCAGTTTAGAGGACGGCTACGAGCAGTACTTC.

The chain is built from TRBV9 and TRBJ1-1; no reliable D call. The CDR3 covers 11 residues. Trimming took 7 bases from V and 6 from J, leaving 10 bases between them. CDR1 is SGDLS, CDR2 YYNGEE, per germline. The CDR3 reads CASGPGAEAFF. The CDR3 DNA reads as TGTGCCAGCGGCCCCGGGGCTGAAGCTTTCTTT.

The chain recombines TRBV29-1 with TRBJ2-7, with TRBD1 matching over 9 bases. The V and J ends lost 6 bases and 5 bases, in that order; junction bases with no gene match: 11. CDR3 length: 14 residues. Germline CDR1 reads SQVTM; CDR2 reads ANQGSEA. The CDR3 DNA reads TGCAGCGTAGGAACCGGGACAGGGTACCACGAGCAGTACTTC. Amino acids: CSVGTGTGYHEQYF.

Remarks on this clone: The same CDR3 can be traced to other DNA sequences in this sample. This rearrangement joins TRBV27 to TRBJ2-1; the match to TRBD2 covers 7 bases. This CDR3 region has 14 residues. V lost 2 bases to trimming and J lost 6 bases; unmatched junction nucleotides: 4. Germline V gene sequence: CDR1 MNHEY, CDR2 SMNVEV (reference sequence). The CDR3 nucleotides are TGTGCCAGCAGTTTAGGAGGGAGGGGCAATGAGCAGTTCTTC. Its translation is CASSLGGRGNEQFF.

The V and J genes are TRBV5-1 and TRBJ2-7; D is ambiguous. Looked up from germline, CDR1 is SGHRS and CDR2 is YFSETQ. Trimming cost V 5 bases and J 0 bases, with 9 bases left between them. This CDR3 comprises 13 residues. The CDR3: CASRSPSSYEQYF. The CDR3 nucleotides read TGCGCCAGCAGGTCCCCTAGCTCCTACGAGCAGTACTTC.